A selection of T cell receptor beta chains follows, all from one sample in a study of blood T cells in healthy people across ages. TCRdb re-analysed the 5' RACE reads in MiXCR, keeping a single row per CDR3 protein. In the table there are 1.5 million to 2 million distinct CDR3 sequences, around half of which are singletons. The sample comprised blood. The receptors come from a woman aged 40 to 50 in good health. Each CDR3 is given with its conserved first and last residue. D genes are given only for firm matches. Clone sizes are given selectively: once, few, many, or a class where the clone is expanded.

>TRBJ2-5|.|TRBV12-3/TRBV12-4|.
TGTGCCAGCAGTCCACCGGACTGGTTCCAAGAGACCCAGTACTTC
CASSPPDWFQETQYF
>TRBJ2-3|few|TRBV4-2|TRBD2
TGTGCCAGCAGCCAAGATGAGCGGGGGGGATTCACAGATACGCAGTATTTT
CASSQDERGGFTDTQYF
>TRBJ2-7|.|TRBV20-1|TRBD1
TGCAGTGCTAGCGGACAGGTGTTTTCCCACGAGCAGTACTTC
CSASGQVFSHEQYF
>TRBJ2-7|.|TRBV28|.
TGTGCCAGCAGCTTCTCGAGGGCTATTACCTACGAGCAGTACTTC
CASSFSRAITYEQYF
>TRBJ2-7|many|TRBV9|TRBD1
TGCGCCAGCAGCCCAGGGGGCGCGTCCTACGAGCAGTACTTC
CASSPGGASYEQYF
>TRBJ2-5|.|TRBV5-6|.
TGTGCCAGCAGCCCCGGTTTAACCCTAATCATCAACCGAGAGACCCAGTACTTC
CASSPGLTLIINRETQYF
>TRBJ2-5|.|TRBV10-3|TRBD2
TGTGCCATCAGTGACTTGCTAGGGACTAGCGGGGGGGAGAAAGAGACCCAGTACTTC
CAISDLLGTSGGEKETQYF
>TRBJ1-2|.|TRBV28|TRBD1
TGTGCCAGCAGAGGGACAGGGTCGAATGGCTACACCTTC
CASRGTGSNGYTF
>TRBJ2-3|.|TRBV29-1|.
TGCACGGGGACACCACGGAGCACAGATACGCAGTATTTT
CTGTPRSTDTQYF
>TRBJ2-7|.|TRBV7-2|.
TGTGCCAGCAGCCTGAGAGGCGGGGGCATAGAGCAGTACTTC
CASSLRGGGIEQYF
>TRBJ2-4|few|TRBV7-7|TRBD1
TGTGCTAGCAGGACCGACAGGGGAGCCAAAAACATTCAGTACTTC
CASRTDRGAKNIQYF
>TRBJ2-5|.|TRBV6-1|TRBD1
TGTGCCAGCATAGGGACAGGGGTGAGAGAGACCCAGTACTTC
CASIGTGVRETQYF
>TRBJ1-5|few|TRBV27|.
TGTGCCAGCAGTTCCTCCCGACAGACGCCCCAGCATTTT
CASSSSRQTPQHF
>TRBJ2-5|.|TRBV4-3|.
TGCGCCAGCAGCCAAGGATTGGACAGCGTAAGAGAGACCCAGTACTTC
CASSQGLDSVRETQYF
>TRBJ2-3|.|TRBV27|TRBD2
TGTGCCAGCAGCCCCTCGGGGCGGGGGGGTGGAACAGATACGCAGTATTTT
CASSPSGRGGGTDTQYF
>TRBJ1-6|.|TRBV7-2|TRBD1
TGTGCCAGCAGCCCCTACGGACAGGAAAGATATAATTCACCCCTCCACTTT
CASSPYGQERYNSPLHF
>TRBJ2-1|few|TRBV27|.
TGTGCCAGCAGTCCCCGTGCAGGGGGGAATGAGCAGTTCTTC
CASSPRAGGNEQFF
>TRBJ2-5|.|TRBV18|.
TGTGCCAGCTCACCGTTACCGGGGGCGGAAGAGACCCAGTACTTC
CASSPLPGAEETQYF
>TRBJ2-5|.|TRBV6-1|.
TGTGCCAGCACCTACAGGCAAGAGACCCAGTACTTC
CASTYRQETQYF
>TRBJ1-2|.|TRBV15|.
TGTGCCACCAGCAGCGAGACAGGAACCTTCTATGGCTACACCTTC
CATSSETGTFYGYTF
>TRBJ2-4|.|TRBV3-1|TRBD1
TGTGCCAGCAGCCTACAGGGGGCTATCGTCAAAAACATTCAGTACTTC
CASSLQGAIVKNIQYF
>TRBJ2-7|.|TRBV4-1|TRBD2
TGCGCCAGCAGCGTCGGGACTAGCGGGACCTACGAGCAGTACTTC
CASSVGTSGTYEQYF
>TRBJ2-7|.|TRBV20-1|.
TGCAGTGCTTCAAAGTCGGGCAGAGTTTCCTCCTACGAGCAGTACTTC
CSASKSGRVSSYEQYF